The 13 T cell receptor beta chains below come from one sample, sequenced in a study of spatial heterogeneity in lung cancer. The study, taken as a whole, reports: How many expanded intratumoral alpha and beta TCRs were present tracked the tumor mutation count, which was a count of nonsynonymous mutations.

The antigens of these receptors remain unknown. Described time point: sample taken at primary tumor resection. TCRdb re-analysed the 5' RACE reads in MiXCR, keeping a single row per CDR3 protein. The profile shows several thousand distinct CDR3 sequences, roughly an eighth of them singletons. The specimen comprised lung tumor tissue, sampled at surgery. All receptors come from a male donor with early-stage non-small cell lung cancer.

This clonotype was detected ten times or more. Found in a library prepared for alpha chains, this beta chain is an off-target read, and its abundance has little meaning. This rearrangement joins TRBV9 to TRBJ2-1; D may correspond to TRBD1 or TRBD2 (5 bases each). CDR1 and CDR2 from the germline V gene are SGDLS and YYNGEE. This CDR3 has 15 residues. Trimming stripped 3 bases from V and 10 bases from J, with 20 bases between. The CDR3 DNA reads TGTGCCAGCAGCGCAAGAGGGGCTCAAATGGGAGAGCAGTTCTTC. The encoded protein is CASSARGAQMGEQFF.

About this clonotype itself: In a library made to pick up alpha chains, this beta chain is a stray read with a size that means little. The chain is built from TRBV20-1 and TRBJ2-3, with TRBD2 as a possible D gene (6 bases). Germline CDR1 is DFQATT and CDR2 is SNEGSKA (reference sequence). Trimming cost V 5 bases and J 1 base, with 13 bases left between them. This CDR3 is built from 14 residues. The CDR3 spells CSACRDFCTDTQYF. The CDR3 coding sequence is TGCAGTGCTTGCCGGGACTTCTGCACAGATACGCAGTATTTT.

This clonotype was counted many times. This beta chain slipped into a library made for alpha chains as a stray read, so its size is not meaningful. V gene TRBV11-2 combines with J gene TRBJ2-1; the D is unclear. CDR3 size: 12 residues. Germline V gene data show CDR1 as SGHAT and CDR2 as FQNNGV. Trimming cost V 1 base and J 7 bases, with 5 bases left between them. DNA of the CDR3: TGTGCCAGCAGCTTAGTCGGGAATGAGCAGTTCTTC. As protein: CASSLVGNEQFF.

This clonotype was detected many times. This beta chain was picked up by a library intended for alpha chains and is off target, so its count carries little meaning. The chain has TRBV20-1 and TRBJ2-2, with TRBD2 matching 12 bases. The CDR3 has 16 residues. V trimming: 1 base; J trimming: 7 bases; junction bases outside the gene matches: 7. CDR1 DFQATT and CDR2 SNEGSKA come from the germline V gene (reference sequence). The DNA of the CDR3 is TGCAGTGCTAGAGGGCTAGCGGGAGGGCGCGTCGGGGAGCTGTTTTTT. This codes for CSARGLAGGRVGELFF.

The table lists this clonotype with many counts. This beta chain appears as a stray read in a library generated for alpha chains; its size is not informative. The V and J genes are TRBV4-1 and TRBJ1-1, with a weak D call TRBD1 (6 bases). V was trimmed by 4 bases and J by 6 bases, leaving 15 bases between them. Germline V gene lookup returns CDR1 MGHRA and CDR2 YSYEKL. CDR3 size: 14 residues. DNA for the CDR3: TGCGCCAGCAGCCCATTGGAGGCAGGGGCTGAAGCTTTCTTT. This codes for CASSPLEAGAEAFF.

This clonotype is deemed medium-sized. Found in a library prepared for alpha chains, this beta chain is an off-target read, and its abundance has little meaning. The V and J genes are TRBV7-2 and TRBJ1-6; unclear D gene. The V gene's germline CDR1 is SGHTA and CDR2 FQGNSA. The CDR3 sequence is 14 residues long. The V end lost 1 base, the J end lost 3 bases, and 4 bases lay between the germline ends. The CDR3 reads CASSLGHYNSPLHF. CDR3 nucleotide sequence: TGTGCCAGCAGCTTAGGACACTATAATTCACCCCTCCACTTT. The full variable domain, with the rest looked up from reference TRBV7-2 and TRBJ1-6, is GAGVSQSPSNKVTEKGKDVELRCDPISGHTALYWYRQSLGQGLEFLIYFQGNSAPDKSGLPSDRFSAERTGGSVSTLTIQRTQQEDSAVYLCASSLGHYNSPLHFGNGTRLTVT.

Note on this clonotype: Since it is a stray read in a library aimed at alpha chains, this beta chain has a size that is not meaningful. The chain uses TRBV2 and TRBJ2-5; 7 bases line up with TRBD2. The CDR3 runs 14 residues. Germline V CDR1 and CDR2: SNHLY, FYNNEI. Trimming took 7 bases from V and 1 from J; bases not matched to a gene: 6. The CDR3 DNA reads TGTGCCAGCAACCCCCCTAGCGGCCAAGAGACCCAGTACTTC. Residues: CASNPPSGQETQYF.

This clonotype was counted only a few times. Within a library made for alpha chains, this beta chain is off target, and its count is uninformative. Here the CDR3 DNA reads TGTGCCACCAGCATCCTGTTTCCCGGGGAGCTGTTTTTT. As protein: CATSILFPGELFF. This rearrangement joins TRBV15 to TRBJ2-2, with D unresolved. Trimming took 4 bases from V and 6 from J, leaving 9 bases between them. The germline V gene encodes CDR1 LNHNV and CDR2 YYDKDF (reference sequence). This CDR3 is 13 amino acids long.

This clonotype qualifies as medium-sized. A library made for alpha chains picked up this beta chain off target, so its size means little. V is TRBV5-1 and J is TRBJ2-7, with D unclear. The CDR3 consists of 14 residues. The germline V and J ends were trimmed by 0 bases and 3 bases, with 10 bases remaining between them. The germline CDR1 and CDR2 sequences are SGHRS and YFSETQ. The CDR3 loop reads CASSLAARGYEQYF. The CDR3 DNA reads as TGCGCCAGCAGCTTGGCGGCCCGAGGCTACGAGCAGTACTTC.

This clonotype was counted between two and nine times. As an off-target read in a library built for alpha chains, this beta chain has a frequency of little significance. This chain links TRBV28 with TRBJ2-5, with 14 bases fitting TRBD2. CDR3 length: 16 amino acids. Germline lookup yields CDR1 MDHEN and CDR2 SYDVKM. V shed 4 bases and J 4 bases; nucleotides not matched to a gene: 5. This CDR3 is CASSSPGLAGGETQYF. The CDR3, as DNA: TGTGCCAGCAGTTCCCCCGGACTAGCGGGAGGAGAGACCCAGTACTTC.

This clonotype is a singleton in its sample. As an off-target read in a library built for alpha chains, this beta chain has a frequency of little significance. V is TRBV4-3 and J is TRBJ2-7, with D tentatively TRBD2 (7 bases). This CDR3 is built from 14 residues. Germline V gene data show CDR1 as LGHNA and CDR2 as YSLEER. Between the trimmed V and J ends, which lost 1 base and 6 bases, there was a span of 13 bases. The CDR3 sequence is CASSQVRETGEQYF. Written as DNA, the CDR3 is TGCGCCAGCAGCCAAGTGCGGGAGACAGGCGAGCAGTACTTC.

In its sample, this clonotype was seen many times. The library was built for alpha chains, so this beta chain is an off-target read and its size means little. The chain joins TRBV20-1 to TRBJ2-7, with 10 positions matching TRBD2. The CDR3 covers 15 residues. V shed 5 bases, J shed 5 bases, and the junction held 12 bases outside the gene matches. Germline loops: CDR1 DFQATT, CDR2 SNEGSKA (reference sequence). CDR3 protein: CSAPLTAGGKNEQYF. The CDR3, as DNA: TGCAGTGCTCCCCTCACAGCGGGAGGGAAGAACGAGCAGTACTTC.

Judged by abundance, this clonotype is medium-sized. Little can be read into the size of this beta chain, an off-target read in a library designed for alpha chains. The chain uses TRBV7-3 and TRBJ2-4; a possible D gene is TRBD2 (5 bases). The CDR3 sequence is 13 residues long. Germline V gives CDR1 SGHTA, CDR2 FQGTGA. V lost 4 bases to trimming and J lost 8 bases, with 12 bases between them. The DNA for the CDR3 is TGTGCCAGCAGCTCCACCTTCGGGGACATTCAGTACTTC. It translates to CASSSTFGDIQYF.